This TCR beta chain was sequenced in a study of PD-1 blockade in classical Hodgkin lymphoma. General study results and limits: Prior to therapy, complete responders displayed diversity much like that of newly diagnosed patients. Those patients who began receiving nivolumab less than 1 year after ASCT had lower diversity, and they were excluded.

Each of the patients experienced relapse following autologous stem cell transplantation, and their brentuximab vedotin exposure differed. CDR1 and CDR2 (germline): MDHEN, SYDVKM. V was shortened by 5 bases and J by 5 bases, with 18 bases between the two germline ends. The CDR3 has 16 amino acids. Profiling relied on immunoSEQ multiplex PCR, and the TCRdb table lists in-frame clones only, not all of them. The repertoire includes 90,000 to 95,000 clones, roughly 89% of them detected once, and approximately 12% sits in the top ten. As for this clone: Its antigen is as yet unknown.

This clonotype was obtained from a human donor with classical Hodgkin lymphoma. V is TRBV28 and J is TRBJ2-2; D remains unclear. This specimen consisted of peripheral blood mononuclear cells (PBMCs), obtained before the second cycle of nivolumab. The DNA of the CDR3 is TGTGCCAGCAGTCCCGACCCCCTACTGGAAACCGGGGAGCTGTTTTTT. Amino acid sequence: CASSPDPLLETGELFF.